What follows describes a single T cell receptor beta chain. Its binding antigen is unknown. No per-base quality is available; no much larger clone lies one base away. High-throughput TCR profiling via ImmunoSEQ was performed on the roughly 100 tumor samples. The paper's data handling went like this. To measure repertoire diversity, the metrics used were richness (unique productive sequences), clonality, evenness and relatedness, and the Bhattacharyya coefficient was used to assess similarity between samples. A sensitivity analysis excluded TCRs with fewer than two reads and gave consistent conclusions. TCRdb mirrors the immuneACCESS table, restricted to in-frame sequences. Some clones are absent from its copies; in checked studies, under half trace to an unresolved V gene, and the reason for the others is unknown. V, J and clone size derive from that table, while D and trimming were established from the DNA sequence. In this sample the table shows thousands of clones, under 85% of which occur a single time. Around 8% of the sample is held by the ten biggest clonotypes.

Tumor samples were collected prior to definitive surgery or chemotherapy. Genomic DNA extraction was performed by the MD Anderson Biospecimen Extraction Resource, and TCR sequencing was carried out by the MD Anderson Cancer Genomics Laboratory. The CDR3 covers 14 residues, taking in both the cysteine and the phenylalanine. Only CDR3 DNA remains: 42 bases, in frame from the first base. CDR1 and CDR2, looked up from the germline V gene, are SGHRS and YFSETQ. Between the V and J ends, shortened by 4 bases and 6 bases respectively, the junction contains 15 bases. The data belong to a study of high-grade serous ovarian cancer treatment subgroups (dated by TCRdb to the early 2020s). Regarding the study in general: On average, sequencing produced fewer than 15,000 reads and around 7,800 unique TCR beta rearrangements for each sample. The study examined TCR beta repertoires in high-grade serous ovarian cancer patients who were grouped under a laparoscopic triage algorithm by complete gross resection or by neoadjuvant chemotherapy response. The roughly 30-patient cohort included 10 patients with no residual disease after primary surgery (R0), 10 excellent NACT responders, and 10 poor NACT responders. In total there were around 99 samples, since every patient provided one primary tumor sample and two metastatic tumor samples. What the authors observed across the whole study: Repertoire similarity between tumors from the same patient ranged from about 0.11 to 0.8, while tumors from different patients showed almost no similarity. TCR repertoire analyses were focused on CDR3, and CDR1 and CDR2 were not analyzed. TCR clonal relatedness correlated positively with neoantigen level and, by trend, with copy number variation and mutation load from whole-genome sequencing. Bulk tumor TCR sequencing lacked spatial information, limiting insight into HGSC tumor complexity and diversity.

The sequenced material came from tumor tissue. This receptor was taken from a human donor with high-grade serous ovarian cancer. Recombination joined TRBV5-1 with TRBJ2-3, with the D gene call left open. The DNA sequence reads TGCGCCAGCAGCCTCACTCCGGGTGCGGATACGCAGTATTTT. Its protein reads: CASSLTPGADTQYF.